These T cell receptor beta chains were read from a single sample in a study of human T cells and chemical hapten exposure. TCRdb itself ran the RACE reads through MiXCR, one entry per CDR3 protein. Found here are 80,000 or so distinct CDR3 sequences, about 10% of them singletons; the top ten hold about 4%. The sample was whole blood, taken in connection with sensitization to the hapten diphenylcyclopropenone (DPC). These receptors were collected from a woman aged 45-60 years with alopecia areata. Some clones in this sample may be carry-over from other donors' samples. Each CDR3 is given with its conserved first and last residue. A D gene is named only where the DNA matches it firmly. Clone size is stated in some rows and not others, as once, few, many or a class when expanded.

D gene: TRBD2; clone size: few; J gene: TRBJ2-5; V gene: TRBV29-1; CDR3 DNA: TGCAGCGTCCTTGGCGCGGGAGTTGGTGAGACCCAGTACTTC; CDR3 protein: CSVLGAGVGETQYF
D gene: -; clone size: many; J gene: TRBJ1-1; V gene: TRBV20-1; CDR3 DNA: TGCAGTGCCCGGAGACCGATGAACACTGAAGCTTTCTTT; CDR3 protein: CSARRPMNTEAFF
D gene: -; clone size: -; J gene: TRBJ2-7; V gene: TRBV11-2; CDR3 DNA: TGTGCCAGCAGCTCGGGACACGACAACGAGCAGTACTTC; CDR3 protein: CASSSGHDNEQYF
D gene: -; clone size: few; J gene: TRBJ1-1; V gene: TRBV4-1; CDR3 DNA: TGCGCCAGCCTCAACAAGGCAGGGGCAGCTTTCTTT; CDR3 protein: CASLNKAGAAFF
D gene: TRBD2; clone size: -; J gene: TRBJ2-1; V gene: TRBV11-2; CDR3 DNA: TGTGCCAGCAGCTCACGCGGATCTAGCGGGGGGAACTACAATGAGCAGTTCTTC; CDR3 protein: CASSSRGSSGGNYNEQFF
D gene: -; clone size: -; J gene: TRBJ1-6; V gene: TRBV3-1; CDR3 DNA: TGTGCCAGCAGCCAAGATTTCGCCCGCTATAATTCACCCCTCCACTTT; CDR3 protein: CASSQDFARYNSPLHF
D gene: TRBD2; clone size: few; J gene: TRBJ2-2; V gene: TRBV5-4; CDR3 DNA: TGTGCCAGCAGCCAGGGACTAGCGGGGGTTACCGGGGAGCTGTTTTTT; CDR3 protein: CASSQGLAGVTGELFF
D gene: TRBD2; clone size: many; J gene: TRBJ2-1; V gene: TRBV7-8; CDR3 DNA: TGTGCCAGCATCTCCCCGGAGGGCGGGAGGGTCTGGTACAATGAGCAGTTCTTC; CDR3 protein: CASISPEGGRVWYNEQFF
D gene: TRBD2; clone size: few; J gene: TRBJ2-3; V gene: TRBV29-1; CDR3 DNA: TGCAGCGTGAGACTAGCGGGAGGGCCATGGAAAGATACGCAGTATTTT; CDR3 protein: CSVRLAGGPWKDTQYF
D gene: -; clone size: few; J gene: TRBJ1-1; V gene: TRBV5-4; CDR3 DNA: TGTGCCAGCAGCTTGTTGGGTCAGGAAAACACTGAAGCTTTCTTT; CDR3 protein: CASSLLGQENTEAFF
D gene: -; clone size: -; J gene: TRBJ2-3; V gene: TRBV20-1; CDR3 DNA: TGCAGTGCTCTAAGGGACTCAGATACGCAGTATTTT; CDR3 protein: CSALRDSDTQYF
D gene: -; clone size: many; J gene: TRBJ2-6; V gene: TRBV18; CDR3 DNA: TGTGCCAGCTCACCAGAGGCAGTCTCTGGGGCCAACGTCCTGACTTTC; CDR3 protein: CASSPEAVSGANVLTF
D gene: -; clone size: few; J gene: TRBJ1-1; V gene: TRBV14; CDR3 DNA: TGTGCCAGCAGCCCCCCCCGGGACCCAGGATTGCGGAACACTGAAGCTTTCTTT; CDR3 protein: CASSPPRDPGLRNTEAFF
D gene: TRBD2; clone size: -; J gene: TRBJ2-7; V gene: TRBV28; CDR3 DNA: TGTGCCAGCAGTACCCCCAGCATTAGCGGGGGTGGGCTTGGGCAGTACTTC; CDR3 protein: CASSTPSISGGGLGQYF
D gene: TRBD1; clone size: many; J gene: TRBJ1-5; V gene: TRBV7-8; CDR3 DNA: TGTGCCAGCAGCTTAGGATGGACAGGGGGCTTCAATCAGCCCCAGCATTTT; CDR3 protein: CASSLGWTGGFNQPQHF
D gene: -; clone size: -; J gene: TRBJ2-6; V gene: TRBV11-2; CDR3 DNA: TGTGCCAGCACCCATGAGGCTTCTGGGGCCAACGTCCTGACTTTC; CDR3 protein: CASTHEASGANVLTF
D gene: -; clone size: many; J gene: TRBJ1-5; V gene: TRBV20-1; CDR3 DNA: TGCAGTGCTAGATCCGGCAGCAATCAGCCCCAGCATTTT; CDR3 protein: CSARSGSNQPQHF
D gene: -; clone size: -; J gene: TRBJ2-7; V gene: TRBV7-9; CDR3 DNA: TGTGCCAGCAGCTCCGGGACAAGGACCTACGAGCAGTACTTC; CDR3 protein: CASSSGTRTYEQYF
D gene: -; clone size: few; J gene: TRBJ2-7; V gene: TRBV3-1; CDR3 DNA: TGTGCCAGCAGCCAAGAGACTACAGGGACGGAGCAGTACTTC; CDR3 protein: CASSQETTGTEQYF
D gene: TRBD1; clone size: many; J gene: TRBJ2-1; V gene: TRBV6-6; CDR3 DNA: TGTGCCAGCAGCGACAGGGGTTCCCAAAATGATGAGCAGTTCTTC; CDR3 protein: CASSDRGSQNDEQFF
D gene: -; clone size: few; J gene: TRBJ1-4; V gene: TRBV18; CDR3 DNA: TGTGCCAGCTCACCCAACTCGATGACAGGAAATGAAAAACTGTTTTTT; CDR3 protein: CASSPNSMTGNEKLFF
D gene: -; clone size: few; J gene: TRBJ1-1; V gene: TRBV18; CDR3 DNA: TGTGCCAGCTCCCCCGGGCGCGCTGAAGCTTTCTTT; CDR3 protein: CASSPGRAEAFF
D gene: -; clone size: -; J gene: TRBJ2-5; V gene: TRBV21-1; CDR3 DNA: TGTGCCAGCAGTGGCCCTATTCAAGAGACCCAGTACTTC; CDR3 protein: CASSGPIQETQYF
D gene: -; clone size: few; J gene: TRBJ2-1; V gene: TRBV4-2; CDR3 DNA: TGTGCCAGCAGCCAAGATGGGAATGGAAATGAGCAGTTCTTC; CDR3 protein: CASSQDGNGNEQFF
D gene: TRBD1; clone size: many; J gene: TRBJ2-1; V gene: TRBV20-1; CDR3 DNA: TGCAGTGCTATCACACAGGGGGCAGGGGGTGAGCAGTTCTTC; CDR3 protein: CSAITQGAGGEQFF
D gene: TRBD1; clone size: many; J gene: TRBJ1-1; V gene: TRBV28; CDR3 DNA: TGTGCCAGCACCCAATCCTCAGGGGGCGCGACTGAAGCTTTCTTT; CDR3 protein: CASTQSSGGATEAFF
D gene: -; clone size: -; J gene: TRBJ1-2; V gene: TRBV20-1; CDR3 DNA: TGCAGTGCTAGGCGTCGGAATAACTATGGCTACACCTTC; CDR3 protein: CSARRRNNYGYTF